This passage covers 12 T cell receptor beta chains from one sample sequenced in a study of OX40 agonist ivuxolimab in advanced cancers. The library was built by means of the immunoSEQ multiplex PCR assay. TCRdb re-hosts the immuneACCESS table, in-frame sequences only. Its copies lack some clones; in the studies checked, an unresolved V gene accounts for under half of them, and the cause for the rest is not known. Present in this sample are about 87,000 clones, about 86% of which were seen just once. The ten largest clones take up roughly 1.6% of the sample. Sequenced here: CD4+ or CD8+ T cells sorted from blood, sampled in a trial of the OX40 agonist ivuxolimab. These receptors were taken from an adult with an advanced solid tumor such as melanoma, head and neck, liver or kidney cancer.

The chain links TRBV2 to TRBJ2-2; 10 bases line up with TRBD2. J gave up 4 bases and V 4 bases, and 3 bases lay outside the gene matches. Germline loops: CDR1 SNHLY, CDR2 FYNNEI. This CDR3 has 15 amino acids. CDR3 nucleotides: TGTGCCAGCAGTGGGATAGCGGGAGGCACCGGGGAGCTGTTTTTT. It specifies CASSGIAGGTGELFF.

This rearrangement joins TRBV29-1 to TRBJ2-3, with 12 bases aligning to TRBD2. There are 16 residues in the CDR3. V dropped 4 bases and J dropped 6; count of bases not matched to a gene: 11. Germline CDR1 SQVTM, CDR2 ANQGSEA. CDR3 residues: CSVARLAGEHSDTQYF. The DNA of the CDR3 is TGCAGCGTTGCGAGACTAGCGGGAGAACATTCTGATACGCAGTATTTT.

This clone has just a few counts. This chain joins TRBV5-1 and TRBJ2-1; possible D gene TRBD1, 5 bases. Trimming cost V 2 bases and J 2 bases, with 8 bases left between them. The CDR3 is made up of 14 amino acids. Germline V gene data show CDR1 as SGHRS and CDR2 as YFSETQ. The CDR3 DNA is TGCGCCAGCAGCTTCCAGGGCACCTACAATGAGCAGTTCTTC. It encodes CASSFQGTYNEQFF. The variable domain in full, completed from reference TRBV5-1 and TRBJ2-1, reads KAGVTQTPRYLIKTRGQQVTLSCSPISGHRSVSWYQQTPGQGLQFLFEYFSETQRNKGNFPGRFSGRQFSNSRSEMNVSTLELGDSALYLCASSFQGTYNEQFFGPGTRLTVL.

This chain connects TRBV10-3 to TRBJ2-7; D is undetermined. V was shortened by 1 base and J by 4 bases, with 8 bases between the two germline ends. This CDR3 has 13 amino acids. The germline V gene has CDR1 ENHRY and CDR2 SYGVKD. The CDR3 reads CAISEFGYYEQYF. CDR3 nucleotides: TGTGCCATCAGTGAGTTCGGGTATTACGAGCAGTACTTC.

The V gene is TRBV7-2, the J gene TRBJ2-7; 11 positions match TRBD2. This CDR3 spans 15 amino acids. In germline, CDR1 is SGHTA, CDR2 FQGNSA. Unmatched junction bases numbered 3, after V lost 3 bases and J lost 2 bases. CDR3 amino acids: CASSLGLADAYEQYF. The CDR3 DNA reads as TGTGCCAGCAGCTTGGGACTAGCGGACGCCTACGAGCAGTACTTC.

Only a few counts were recorded for this clone. The chain couples TRBV5-4 to TRBJ2-3; D is unresolved. CDR1 is SGHNT, CDR2 YYREEE, per germline (reference sequence). This CDR3 contains 14 residues. Trimming pared 4 bases from V and 0 bases from J, leaving 9 bases between. CDR3 DNA: TGTGCCAGCAGCCCGCCAGACAGCACAGATACGCAGTATTTT. Amino acids: CASSPPDSTDTQYF.

The rearrangement uses TRBV2 and TRBJ2-5; 13 positions agree with TRBD2. J lost 5 bases, V lost 0 bases, and 9 bases had no gene match. Germline loops: CDR1 SNHLY, CDR2 FYNNEI. The CDR3 runs to 18 residues. For the CDR3, the DNA is TGTGCCAGCAGTGAAGCGGGAGGACTAGCGGGAGACGGGGAGACCCAGTACTTC. It encodes CASSEAGGLAGDGETQYF. The variable domain in full, with the rest retrieved from reference TRBV2 and TRBJ2-5, is EPEVTQTPSHQVTQMGQEVILRCVPISNHLYFYWYRQILGQKVEFLVSFYNNEISEKSEIFDDQFSVERPDGSNFTLKIRSTKLEDSAMYFCASSEAGGLAGDGETQYFGPGTRLLVL.

The chain combines TRBV19 with TRBJ1-2, with D possibly matching TRBD1 (6 bases). CDR3 size: 16 residues. CDR1 and CDR2 from the germline V gene are LNHDA and SQIVND (reference sequence). V dropped 4 bases and J dropped 3 bases, with 18 bases sitting between them. The CDR3 DNA is TGTGCCAGTAGTAGACCTGACAGGCCCCCCGACTATGGCTACACCTTC. Protein sequence: CASSRPDRPPDYGYTF.

V gene TRBV7-2 combines with J gene TRBJ2-3; 11 nucleotides agree with TRBD2. The CDR3 covers 15 residues. In germline, CDR1 is SGHTA, CDR2 FQGNSA. V gave up 3 bases and J gave up 2 bases; unmatched junction bases: 1. CDR3 protein: CASSLTSGNTDTQYF. The CDR3 nucleotides are TGTGCCAGCAGCTTGACTAGCGGGAACACAGATACGCAGTATTTT.

The chain combines TRBV6-5 with TRBJ2-7; TRBD2 agrees at 7 bases. The CDR3 runs to 14 residues. CDR1 and CDR2 from the germline V gene are MNHEY and SVGAGI. The V segment lost 8 bases and the J segment 2 bases; nucleotides outside the gene matches: 9. CDR3 protein: CASEGGRAPYEQYF. CDR3 nucleotides: TGTGCCAGCGAGGGAGGGAGGGCCCCCTACGAGCAGTACTTC.

The J gene is TRBJ2-7, the V gene TRBV6-5; the D gene is possibly TRBD1 (6 bases). The CDR3 has 16 residues. Trimming cost V 2 bases and J 4 bases, with 18 bases left between them. Germline V gene sequence: CDR1 MNHEY, CDR2 SVGAGI. In nucleotides, the CDR3 is TGTGCCAGCAGTTACGAACCAACAGGGTGGATATACGAGCAGTACTTC. Protein product: CASSYEPTGWIYEQYF.

The chain has TRBV4-3 and TRBJ2-3; 12 nucleotides line up with TRBD1. There are 16 residues in the CDR3. V trimming: 5 bases; J trimming: 6 bases; junction bases outside the gene matches: 9. Germline CDR1 is LGHNA and CDR2 is YSLEER. The CDR3 reads CASSRSGTGGADTQYF. The DNA for the CDR3 is TGCGCCAGCAGCAGGTCCGGGACAGGGGGCGCGGATACGCAGTATTTT.